This TCR beta chain came from a study of CD8 T cells in Susac syndrome. Across the study: Blood was drawn from Susac syndrome patients while they were therapy-naive, on corticosteroids, or on intravenous immunoglobulin alone.

Study outcomes and limitations: The CD4+ T cell repertoires in Susac syndrome did not show any clonal expansion.

Patients with Susac syndrome showed fulfilment of recently defined diagnostic criteria for definite or probable disease. Note on this clonotype: The antigen remains undetermined.

The CDR3 loop spans 15 amino acids. Germline loops: CDR1 SGHVS, CDR2 FQNEAQ. Deletions cut 2 bases from V and 2 bases from J, with 9 bases between. About 0.5 to 1 ug RNA was reverse transcribed with random hexamers. From the immunoSEQ multiplex PCR reads, TCRdb called clonotypes with MiXCR, one entry per CDR3 protein. The sample shows under 200,000 distinct CDR3 sequences, roughly 94% of them seen only once. This clonotype was sampled from a human donor with Susac syndrome. Sequencing was performed on CD4+ T cells from PBMCs. The V call is TRBV7-8, the J call TRBJ2-2; D could derive from TRBD1 or TRBD2 (5 bases each). The CDR3 spells CASSLRDVNTGELFF. The CDR3 bases are TGTGCCAGCAGCTTAAGGGACGTCAACACCGGGGAGCTGTTTTTT.